Below, one TCR beta chain is given with its context. Its antigen is still unknown. This sample is drawn from a study of cytomegalovirus exposure and HLA in healthy donors. Study-wide findings and caveats: Many donors carried some public TCRs, although rarity characterized most TCR sequences. HLA-A and HLA-B allele assignments for most subjects were reportedly predicted accurately using TCR beta sequences.

The CDR3 is 16 residues long. From germline, CDR1 is SGHTA and CDR2 FQGTGA. J was trimmed by 5 bases and V by 2 bases; bases with no gene match: 7. It was with 60 Vbeta and 13 Jbeta primers that the PCR ran. Produced via immunoSEQ multiplex PCR; TCRdb's table is partial and in-frame only. The top ten clones hold approximately 2.4% of a sample with under 40,000 clones, roughly 90% of them seen once. The rearrangement uses TRBV7-3 and TRBJ2-3; 10 positions match TRBD2. This clonotype originated in a young woman in good health and CMV-seronegative. The sample consisted of PBMCs. CDR3 in DNA: TGTGCCAGCAGCTTAGGGCTAGCGGGAGTGGGAGATACGCAGTATTTT. Its protein product is CASSLGLAGVGDTQYF. Full variable domain (remainder filled in from reference TRBV7-3 and TRBJ2-3): GAGVSQTPSNKVTEKGKYVELRCDPISGHTALYWYRQSLGQGPEFLIYFQGTGAADDSGLPNDRFFAVRPEGSVSTLKIQRTERGDSAVYLCASSLGLAGVGDTQYFGPGTRLTVL.